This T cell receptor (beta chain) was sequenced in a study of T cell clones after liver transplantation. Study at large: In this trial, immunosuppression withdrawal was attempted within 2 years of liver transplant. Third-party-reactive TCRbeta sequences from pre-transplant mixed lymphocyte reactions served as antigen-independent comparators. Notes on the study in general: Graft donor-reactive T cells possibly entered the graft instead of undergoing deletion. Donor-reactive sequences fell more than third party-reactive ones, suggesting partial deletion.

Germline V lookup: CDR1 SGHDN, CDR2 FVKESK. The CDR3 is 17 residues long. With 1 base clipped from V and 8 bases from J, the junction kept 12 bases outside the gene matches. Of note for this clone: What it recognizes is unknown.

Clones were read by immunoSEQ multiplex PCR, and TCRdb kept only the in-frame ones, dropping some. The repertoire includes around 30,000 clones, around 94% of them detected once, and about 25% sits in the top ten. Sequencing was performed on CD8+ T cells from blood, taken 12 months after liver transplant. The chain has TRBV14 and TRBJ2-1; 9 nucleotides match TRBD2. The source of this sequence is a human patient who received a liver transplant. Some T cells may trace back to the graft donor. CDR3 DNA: TGTGCCAGCAGCCAAGGGAGGATCCCGCGGGAGGGCGATGAGCAGTTCTTC. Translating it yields CASSQGRIPREGDEQFF.